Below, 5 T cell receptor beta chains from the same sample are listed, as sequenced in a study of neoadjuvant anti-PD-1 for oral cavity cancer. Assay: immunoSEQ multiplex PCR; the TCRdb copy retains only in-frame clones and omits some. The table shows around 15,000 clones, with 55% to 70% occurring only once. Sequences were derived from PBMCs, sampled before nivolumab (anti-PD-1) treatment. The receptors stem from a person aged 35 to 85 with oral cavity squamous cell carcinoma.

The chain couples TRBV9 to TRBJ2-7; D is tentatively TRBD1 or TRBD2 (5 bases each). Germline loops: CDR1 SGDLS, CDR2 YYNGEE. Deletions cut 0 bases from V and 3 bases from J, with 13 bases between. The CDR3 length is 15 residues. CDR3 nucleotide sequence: TGTGCCAGCAGCGTAGCTTGGGGGAAAGGCTACGAGCAGTACTTC. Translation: CASSVAWGKGYEQYF. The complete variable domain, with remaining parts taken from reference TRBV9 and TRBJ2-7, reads DSGVTQTPKHLITATGQRVTLRCSPRSGDLSVYWYQQSLDQGLQFLIQYYNGEERAKGNILERFSAQQFPDLHSELNLSSLELGDSALYFCASSVAWGKGYEQYFGPGTRLTVT.

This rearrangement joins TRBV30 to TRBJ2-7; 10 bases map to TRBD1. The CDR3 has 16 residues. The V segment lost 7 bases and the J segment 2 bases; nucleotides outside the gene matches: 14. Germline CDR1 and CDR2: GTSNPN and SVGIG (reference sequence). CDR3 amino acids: CAYTKRPGQGTYEQYF. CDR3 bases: TGTGCCTACACCAAACGACCGGGACAGGGGACCTACGAGCAGTACTTC.

The CDR3 spells CASSMDRGQTDTQYF. For the CDR3, the DNA is TGTGCCAGCAGCATGGACAGGGGGCAAACAGATACGCAGTATTTT. The rearrangement links TRBV5-4 to TRBJ2-3; 11 positions match TRBD1. Germline V gene sequence: CDR1 SGHNT, CDR2 YYREEE (reference sequence). V was pared by 4 bases and J by 3 bases, with 4 bases of the junction left unmatched. The CDR3 length is 15 residues.

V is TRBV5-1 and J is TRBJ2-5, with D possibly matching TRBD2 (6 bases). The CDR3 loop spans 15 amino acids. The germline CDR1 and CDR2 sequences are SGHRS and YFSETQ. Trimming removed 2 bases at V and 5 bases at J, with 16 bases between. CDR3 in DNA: TGCGCCAGCAGCTTACGTCCGGGGGTGGTGGAGACCCAGTACTTC. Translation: CASSLRPGVVETQYF.

The CDR3 loop reads CASSHVNRGSDTQYF. CDR3 nucleotide sequence: TGTGCCAGCAGCCACGTCAATCGGGGATCAGATACGCAGTATTTT. The chain employs TRBV14 and TRBJ2-3; TRBD2 might be the D (5 bases). Germline V lookup: CDR1 SGHDN, CDR2 FVKESK. The CDR3 extends over 15 amino acids. Trimming took 3 bases from V and 4 from J, leaving 14 bases between them.